This passage covers 10 T cell receptor beta chains from one sample sequenced in a study of human T cells and chemical hapten exposure (dated by TCRdb to the early 2020s). The label giving this sample's time point can be read as: patch test 2, 6 weeks after DPC sensitization. Per the publication, the treatment or condition label means: therapeutic diphenylcyclopropenone sensitization with weekly scalp DPC. The method behind the library was RACE. Sequencing used a NextSeq 500. TCRdb cleaned the public reads at Q25 with fastp, built clones with MiXCR and kept in-frame beta chains. Each CDR3 protein gets just one entry, which takes the most common genes and DNA from the rows behind it. The table for this sample lists fewer than 100,000 distinct CDR3 sequences; 9.5% to 13% of them were counted only once. Roughly 1.5% of the sample goes to the ten largest clones. The sample was whole blood, taken in connection with sensitization to the hapten diphenylcyclopropenone (DPC). The receptors were gathered from a man younger than 35 with alopecia areata. Some clones in this sample may be carry-over from other donors' samples.

Many counts were recorded for this clonotype. The chain joins TRBV6-1 to TRBJ2-7; D remains unclear. CDR1 is MNHNS, CDR2 SASEGT, per germline. The CDR3 runs 12 residues. V was trimmed by 2 bases and J by 9 bases, leaving 11 bases between them. CDR3 amino acids: CASSELGPLQYV. Here the CDR3 DNA reads TGTGCCAGCAGTGAACTCGGACCCTTGCAGTACGTC.

In its sample, this clonotype was seen a few times. The V gene is TRBV4-1, the J gene TRBJ1-1; 7 nucleotides agree with TRBD1. The CDR3 sequence is 13 residues long. CDR1 is MGHRA, CDR2 YSYEKL, per germline. Losses at the gene ends were 7 bases for V and 1 base for J; bases not matched to a gene: 3. The CDR3 bases are TGCGCCAGCACCCCAGGGGGGAACACTGAAGCTTTCTTT. Residues: CASTPGGNTEAFF.

The V call is TRBV4-3, the J call TRBJ2-5, with 8 bases identical to TRBD1. The CDR3 runs 16 residues. V shed 2 bases and J 7 bases; nucleotides not matched to a gene: 12. Germline CDR1 is LGHNA and CDR2 is YSLEER. CDR3 region: CASSQSGAGGVGTQYF. CDR3 coding DNA: TGCGCCAGCAGCCAAAGCGGCGCAGGGGGCGTGGGGACCCAGTACTTC.

This chain joins TRBV6-2 or TRBV6-3 and TRBJ1-1; D is undetermined. V lost 5 bases, J lost 3 bases, and 10 bases lay in between. CDR1 MNHEY and CDR2 SVGEGT come from the germline V gene. The CDR3 has 13 amino acids. DNA for the CDR3: TGTGCCAGCAGTAGAGACGACTACACTGAAGCTTTCTTT. It encodes CASSRDDYTEAFF.

Ten or more counts support this clonotype. The chain recombines TRBV29-1 with TRBJ1-2; D is perhaps TRBD1 (5 bases). V was pared by 4 bases and J by 4 bases, with 13 bases between. CDR1 is SQVTM and CDR2 is ANQGSEA in the germline V gene. This CDR3 has 13 residues. CDR3 nucleotide sequence: TGCAGCGTTGGAGGGGAGGAGAGCTATGGCTACACCTTC. Residues: CSVGGEESYGYTF.

This clonotype was found many times. The chain recombines TRBV11-1 with TRBJ2-3; D call uncertain. V lost 4 bases, J lost 5 bases, and 7 bases lay in between. The CDR3 is made up of 12 amino acids. In germline, CDR1 is SGHAT, CDR2 FQDESV (reference sequence). This CDR3 is CASSSDIDTQYF. The CDR3 coding sequence is TGTGCCAGCAGCTCCGACATAGATACGCAGTATTTT.

A few counts support this clonotype. J is TRBJ1-3 and V is TRBV4-2; 7 bases agree with TRBD1. Germline CDR1 reads LGHNA; CDR2 reads YNFKEQ. The ends lost 0 bases at V and 1 base at J; junction bases unmatched: 12. The CDR3 consists of 19 residues. For the CDR3, the DNA is TGTGCCAGCAGCCAAGACCCATGGGCAGGGGGACGATCTGGAAACACCATATATTTT. It encodes CASSQDPWAGGRSGNTIYF.

There are many counts of this clonotype. This chain joins TRBV19 and TRBJ1-1; tentative D call: TRBD1 (5 bases). Germline V gene sequence: CDR1 LNHDA, CDR2 SQIVND (reference sequence). This CDR3 contains 14 residues. V dropped 1 base and J dropped 4 bases, with 10 bases sitting between them. The CDR3 protein is CASSIVRGTTEAFF. In DNA, the CDR3 is TGTGCCAGTAGTATAGTGCGTGGGACCACTGAAGCTTTCTTT.

V gene TRBV11-1 combines with J gene TRBJ2-1; D possibly corresponds to TRBD2 (7 bases). The V end lost 5 bases, the J end lost 0 bases, and 17 bases lay between the germline ends. This CDR3 contains 17 residues. The germline gives CDR1 SGHAT, CDR2 FQDESV (reference sequence). CDR3 nucleotides: TGTGCCAGCAGCCCCCTGCGGGGGCCCCTCTCCTACAATGAGCAGTTCTTC. This codes for CASSPLRGPLSYNEQFF.

This clonotype was detected a few times. The rearrangement uses TRBV24-1 and TRBJ2-3; 7 positions match TRBD2. Germline CDR1 reads KGHDR; CDR2 reads SFDVKD. V gave up 9 bases and J gave up 2 bases; unmatched junction bases: 7. This CDR3 region has 14 residues. The CDR3 DNA follows: TGTGCCACCGCGCGGGCGGGGGACACAGATACGCAGTATTTT. Its translation is CATARAGDTDTQYF.